This T cell receptor (beta chain) was recorded in a study of blood T cells in healthy people across ages. Healthy individuals of Caucasian origin from Russia, aged roughly 6 to 100, served as donors. Each sample yielded at least 6 million isolated PBMCs. Extraction of total RNA produced a minimum of 5 micrograms from each sample. Primers used in a second PCR of about 7 to 11 cycles were a sample-barcoded 5' primer and a J-beta primer mix. CDR3-containing paired-end reads numbered at least 3 million in each sample. Via MiXCR, TCRdb re-called the 5' RACE reads, giving one row per CDR3 protein. This table has more than 500,000 distinct CDR3 sequences, 27% appearing once. CDR3 length: 12 amino acids. From germline, CDR1 is SGHRS and CDR2 YFSETQ. After removal of 7 bases from V and 2 bases from J, the junction contained 1 base not matched to a gene.

The chain links TRBV5-1 to TRBJ2-5; 8 nucleotides align to TRBD2. The sample consisted of blood. The clonotype originates from a woman in her 70s in good health. This CDR3 is CASASGQETQYF. The CDR3 DNA reads as TGCGCCAGCGCTAGCGGGCAAGAGACCCAGTACTTC.